This record concerns one T cell receptor (beta chain) sequence. Its binding antigen is unknown. No base qualities exist here, and no much larger clone lies one base off it. The library came from the immunoSEQ multiplex PCR assay. For the multiplex PCR, a mixture combining 60 forward primers for TCR Vbeta segments and 13 reverse primers for TCR Jbeta segments was used. A multiplex PCR assay on genomic DNA amplified the CDR3 region of rearranged TCR beta genes. The Illumina HiSeq System was used to sequence the amplified TCR beta libraries as 87-base-pair reads. As for how the authors treated the data: Across the roughly 640 repertoires, a later analysis counted some 80 million unique TCR beta chains, around 11 million of which were shared by at least two donors. A nearest-neighbor algorithm error-corrected the raw reads and collapsed the reads into unique sequences, merging closely related sequences to remove PCR and sequencing errors. Alignment of CDR3 sequences to IMGT reference sequences was used to assign V, D and J gene segments. For a sequence to be retained, a match of at least six nucleotides to both a V gene segment and a J gene segment was required. Rearrangements were called productive when the CDR3 lacked stop codons and stayed in frame with V and J; all others were non-productive. CDR3 was defined according to IMGT convention as the region running from the second conserved V-encoded cysteine to the conserved J-encoded phenylalanine. In an earlier analysis of 587 of the donors, sequences lacking an unambiguous match to a single V gene segment were excluded. In an earlier analysis of 587 of the donors, a V segment was called functional when productive rearrangements were above 56.7%, and segregating when the standard deviation between donors exceeded 5%. To diagnose cytomegalovirus status from the catalog of TCR beta chain sequences, a statistical classification framework was built. V and J gene assignment, in a later analysis, came from comparing TCR nucleotide sequences with IMGT/GENE-DB human TR gene sequences. A later analysis assigned CDR3 sequences and most-parsimonious VDJ recombination scenarios with the TCRdist pipeline. In a later analysis, each TCR beta chain was defined by its CDR3 amino acid sequence together with its V-gene family, and reads lacking a unique V-gene family were excluded. To address suspected cross-contamination and a sequencing artifact, a later analysis removed a few hundred highly shared, low-generation-probability nucleotide sequences. A later analysis calculated a clonal expansion index for each public chain from normalized within-repertoire ranks of inferred template counts. A later analysis computed generation probabilities with a VDJ recombination model fitted to out-of-frame rearrangements, and checked the results against IGoR. In a later analysis, hypergeometric tests were used to score TCR-TCR, TCR-HLA and TCR-CMV co-occurrence, with a repertoire-size bias correction applied to TCR pairs. False discovery rates were estimated in a later analysis by permuting HLA or CMV assignments 20 times. A later analysis grouped co-occurring TCRs with DBSCAN, adding TCRdist sequence similarity when clustering within HLA-allele-positive subsets. For co-occurrence clustering, repertoires with fewer than 30,000 or more than 120,000 public chains were excluded, along with about five repertoires with anomalous nucleotide sharing. TCRdb took over this immuneACCESS table, retaining in-frame rearrangements with V and J assigned. Such tables are incomplete; in checked studies, under half of the missing clones stem from an unresolved V gene, and the remainder is unexplained. The DNA gave D and trimming, while V, J and clone size come from that table. Across this sample there are 110,000 to 150,000 clones, with roughly four fifths seen only once. Jointly, the top ten make up about 3.2% of the sample.

In total, approximately 690 healthy bone marrow donors made up the cohort. Cohort members were all nominally healthy when sampled, although unrecorded immune exposures were likely present. The donor was CMV seropositive and belonged to the group of some 290 seropositive cohort members. Each donor provided a peripheral blood sample, and peripheral blood mononuclear cells were used for TCR beta sequencing. Genomic DNA was extracted from the blood cell samples with the Qiagen DNeasy Blood Extraction Kit. The CDR3 runs 14 residues from the cysteine to the phenylalanine. Here the CDR3 DNA is all that survives: 42 bases in frame from base 1. V lost 4 bases and J lost 1 base; the stretch between them is 11 bases long. CDR1 SGHNT and CDR2 YYREEE are derived from the germline V gene (reference sequence). This entry comes from a study of cytomegalovirus exposure and HLA in healthy donors (dated by TCRdb to about 2017). General notes on the study: An earlier analysis of roughly 500 of the donors reported about 250 Gb of sequence data and roughly 110 million unique TCR beta sequences from around 200 million T cells. Among some 410 genotyped donors of the cohort, an average of roughly 230,000 unique TCR beta nucleotide sequences was sequenced per donor, of which approximately 18% were non-productive. The study used immunosequencing to profile the T cell repertoires of approximately 630 subjects and linked those repertoires to cytomegalovirus serostatus. Every repertoire in the discovery cohort had been generated on one and the same sequencing platform. An earlier analysis of roughly 580 of the donors used high-throughput TCR beta sequencing to judge whether each TCR beta V gene segment behaved as functional or pseudogenic. An early release that covered some 630 HLA-typed donors contained approximately 300 gigabases of sequencing data and tens of millions of unique TCR sequences. A later genetic analysis took genome-wide SNP genotypes for about 60% of the roughly 670 donors and used that subset as a discovery cohort. The study combined high-throughput TCR immunosequencing, statistical association of individual TCRs with disease status, and machine learning to predict cytomegalovirus infection status. The aim of the study was to test whether cataloging public T cell receptors could identify signatures of past pathogen exposure. Rather than drawing on any new phenotypic data, the later analysis identified candidate immune exposures from TCR beta sequences and the way those sequences occurred across donors. The genetic ancestry cluster associated with self-reported Caucasian donors included over 65% of the 350 to 500 genotyped donors. To study patterns of TCR occurrence, a later analysis re-analyzed previously published TCR beta repertoires from 666 donors and added high-resolution HLA genotyping. HLA typing covered class I and class II loci at four-digit resolution. Alongside the repertoire data, information on donor age, sex, ethnicity and CMV serostatus was compiled. A separate validation cohort of approximately 120 different subjects was used in addition to the roughly 700-subject first cohort. Because of strong linkage in the cohort, roughly five DR-DQ haplotypes were treated as single units for association and clustering. Typing coverage differed by locus: A, B, C, DRB1 and DQB1 were typed in roughly 620-630 donors, DQA1 in 500 to 550, DPA1 in some 610, and DPB1 in 450 to 490. Here is what the overall study found, with its caveats: Three of the identified cytomegalovirus-associated TCR beta chains were confirmed in vitro to be specific for cytomegalovirus antigens. For the cohort, immune exposure information was limited to CMV serostatus. This cohort had only TCR beta chains sequenced, and the lack of alpha or paired-chain data limited which features could be detected. A further reported finding was that TCR beta sequences accurately predicted the HLA-A and HLA-B alleles for most subjects in the first cohort. A cluster of highly shared sequence variants was judged likely to represent a technical artifact of the sequencing pipeline. A later analysis found that HLA-associated TCR beta chains were more clonally expanded and had lower generation probabilities than equally common non-associated chains. In the study, around 160 TCR beta chains were listed as associated with cytomegalovirus. Assigning TCR associations to individual alleles was difficult when HLA alleles, especially DR and DQ, strongly co-occurred. A later analysis found that TCR association rates varied across HLA loci, with DRB1 alleles showing the most associated TCRs and HLA-C alleles the fewest. Sequencing depth was assumed to be roughly uniform across donors in the presence/absence analyses, though that assumption may not hold. A later analysis found that most CMV-associated TCR beta chains appeared HLA-restricted, with HLA associations seemingly driven largely by CMV exposure. An earlier analysis of approximately 600 of the donors showed that most TCR beta V segments appeared in productive rearrangements either about 87% or about 30% of the time, which broadly matched IMGT annotations. The classifier was reported to diagnose cytomegalovirus status with high specificity and sensitivity in both the original cohort and the validation cohort. Because the 87-base-pair reads could not distinguish some IMGT-functional V segments, including TRBV6-2 and TRBV6-3, those segments were excluded. Compared with the 666-donor mean, donors in an Asian-associated ancestry cluster had fewer N-insertions in productive TCRs, according to a later genetic analysis. Because some donors lacked HLA typing at each locus, the association tests relied only on the typed subset. Correlated functional status among segregating V segments might be attributable to linkage disequilibrium, but an unknown experimental factor could not be ruled out. In a later genetic analysis, a missense DCLRE1C variant was associated with V-gene and J-gene trimming of TCR beta chains, and the association was replicated in an independent cohort. At a false discovery rate of 0.05, a later analysis linked approximately 18,000 TCR beta sequences to specific HLA alleles. Over 15 rarely observed V segments, including chromosome 9 orphons, were excluded from the earlier analysis of some 590 of the donors because counts were too low. Most TCR sequences were seen in very few donors, while some public TCRs were found in many individuals. A later analysis reported that several top co-occurrence clusters appeared linked to parvovirus B19, influenza, CMV and Epstein-Barr virus. It was suggested by the authors that the approach could potentially be generalized to other disease states and immunological phenotypes.

The V and J genes are TRBV5-4 and TRBJ1-1; possibly the D gene is TRBD1, per 6 matching bases. What was sequenced was PBMCs. The receptor comes from a man younger than 35 in good health and CMV-seropositive. At the DNA level, the sequence is TGTGCCAGCAGCGGGGTAGGGGGGAACACTGAAGCTTTCTTT. Translated, this is CASSGVGGNTEAFF.